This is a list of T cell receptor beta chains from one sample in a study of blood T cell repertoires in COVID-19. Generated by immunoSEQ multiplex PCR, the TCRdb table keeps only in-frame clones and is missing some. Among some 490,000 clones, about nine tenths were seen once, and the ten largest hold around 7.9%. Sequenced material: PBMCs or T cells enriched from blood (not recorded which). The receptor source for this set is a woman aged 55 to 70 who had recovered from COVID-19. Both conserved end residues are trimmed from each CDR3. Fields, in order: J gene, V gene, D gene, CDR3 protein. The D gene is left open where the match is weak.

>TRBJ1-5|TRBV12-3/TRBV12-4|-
ASSLNRNQPQH
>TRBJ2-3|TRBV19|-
ASSTRVLPTDTQY
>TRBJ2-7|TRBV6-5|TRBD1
ARPRTGEDYEQY
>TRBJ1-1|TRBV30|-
AWSRRENTEAF
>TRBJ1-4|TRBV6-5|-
ASSSSGDNNEKLF
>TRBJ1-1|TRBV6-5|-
ASSYAGAFGPEAF
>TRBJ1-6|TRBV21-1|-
AIPRGFSPLH
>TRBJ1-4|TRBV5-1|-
ASSLGGVGEKLF
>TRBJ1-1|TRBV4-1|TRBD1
ASSQVMAWQASGGNTEAF
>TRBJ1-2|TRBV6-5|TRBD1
ASSSRTGWDGYT
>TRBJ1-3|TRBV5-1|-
ASSGGTGNTIY
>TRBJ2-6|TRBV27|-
ASSSAGTGANVLT
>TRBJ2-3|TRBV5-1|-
ASSRVRDTDKHLITSTDTQY
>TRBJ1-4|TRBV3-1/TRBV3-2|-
ASSHSLAQGASNEKLF
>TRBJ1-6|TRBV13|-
ASSLRLYNSPLH
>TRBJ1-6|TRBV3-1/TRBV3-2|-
ASSQGWDKTLH
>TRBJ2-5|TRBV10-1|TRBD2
ASSSGLAAQETQY
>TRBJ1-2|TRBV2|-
ASSVGHINYGYT
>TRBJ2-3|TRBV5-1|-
ASSLLPTGDTQY
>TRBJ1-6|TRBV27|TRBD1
ASRRTGRSPLH
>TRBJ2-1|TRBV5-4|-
ASSFQNSYNEQF
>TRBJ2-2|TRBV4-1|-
ASSQAGLNTGELF
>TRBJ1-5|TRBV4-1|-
ASSQVIVGNQPQH
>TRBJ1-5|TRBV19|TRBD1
ASSPGQGGLSNQPQH
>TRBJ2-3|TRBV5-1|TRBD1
ASSLDRGPRTDTQY
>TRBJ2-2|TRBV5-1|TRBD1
ASSLRTGETGELF
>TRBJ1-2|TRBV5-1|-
ASRLTGPYGYT
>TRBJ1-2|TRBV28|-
ASSFGYGYT
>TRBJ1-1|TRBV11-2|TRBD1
ASSQQGYAPEAF
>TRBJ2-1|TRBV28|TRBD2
ASSLAGVSYNEQF
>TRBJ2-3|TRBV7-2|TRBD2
ASSSIAGTFSTDTQY
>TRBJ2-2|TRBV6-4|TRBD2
ASSRDYDTGELF
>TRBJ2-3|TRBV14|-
ASSPGQLHGPDTQY
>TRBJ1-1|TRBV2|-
ASSDTGEAF
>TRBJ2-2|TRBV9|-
ASSVGQGWAGELF
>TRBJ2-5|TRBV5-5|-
ASSLDGETQY
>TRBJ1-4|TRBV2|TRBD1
ASSDWTGRGGDEKLF
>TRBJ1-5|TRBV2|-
ASSAQPGVVQPQH
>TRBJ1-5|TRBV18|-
ASSLQGGDQPQH
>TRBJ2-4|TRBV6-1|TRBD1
ASSDYRDRRKNIQY
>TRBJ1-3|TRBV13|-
ASSRDRRTPGNTIY
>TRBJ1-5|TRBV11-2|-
ASSLGFGGQPQH
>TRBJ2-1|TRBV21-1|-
ASSKARSGYNEQF
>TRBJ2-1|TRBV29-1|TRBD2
SAEGLAGGSRYNEQF
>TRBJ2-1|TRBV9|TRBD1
ASSVGTGGNEQF
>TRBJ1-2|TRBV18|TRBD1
ASSPLPGQSNYGYT
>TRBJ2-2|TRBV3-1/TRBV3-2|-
ASSQEYTGELF
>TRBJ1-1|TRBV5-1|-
ASSSDRLERGKTEAF
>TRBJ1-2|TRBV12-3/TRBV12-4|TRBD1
ASSYGQGRYT
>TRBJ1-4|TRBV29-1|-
SVGNREGLREKLF
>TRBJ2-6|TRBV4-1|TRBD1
ASSQNTGVRGANVLT
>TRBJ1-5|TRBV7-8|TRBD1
ASSLGQGWDQPQH
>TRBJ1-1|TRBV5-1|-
ASSLAFSEINTEAF
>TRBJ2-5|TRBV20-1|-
SASISGPFQETQY